The clone carrying this TCR beta chain has a count of ten or more. The antigen is unknown. This record belongs to a study of T cells in Graves' hyperthyroidism and ophthalmopathy. It was RNA transcripts that yielded the amplified TCR beta CDR3 regions. A first-round RT-PCR of the TCR CDR3 used the HTBI primer set. TCRdb redid the calling of the multiplex PCR reads with MiXCR, one entry per CDR3 protein. The table records nearly 600,000 distinct CDR3 sequences, 11% to 15% of them present only once. In patients aged 18 to 65, hyperthyroidism was newly diagnosed, with duration under 2 months. The V and J ends lost 5 bases and 3 bases, in that order; junction bases with no gene match: 9. The CDR3 totals 15 residues. Findings and limits, study-wide: Blood also carried most thyroid clonotypes expanded above 0.001.

This receptor was obtained from a young woman with Graves' hyperthyroidism that later progressed to Graves' ophthalmopathy. The material sequenced was blood. The V call is TRBV12-3 or TRBV12-4, the J call TRBJ2-7; TRBD2 agrees at 8 bases. The chain's CDR3 is CASSLAGREDYEQYF. CDR3 nucleotides: TGTGCCAGCAGTCTGGCCGGGCGGGAGGACTACGAGCAGTACTTC.